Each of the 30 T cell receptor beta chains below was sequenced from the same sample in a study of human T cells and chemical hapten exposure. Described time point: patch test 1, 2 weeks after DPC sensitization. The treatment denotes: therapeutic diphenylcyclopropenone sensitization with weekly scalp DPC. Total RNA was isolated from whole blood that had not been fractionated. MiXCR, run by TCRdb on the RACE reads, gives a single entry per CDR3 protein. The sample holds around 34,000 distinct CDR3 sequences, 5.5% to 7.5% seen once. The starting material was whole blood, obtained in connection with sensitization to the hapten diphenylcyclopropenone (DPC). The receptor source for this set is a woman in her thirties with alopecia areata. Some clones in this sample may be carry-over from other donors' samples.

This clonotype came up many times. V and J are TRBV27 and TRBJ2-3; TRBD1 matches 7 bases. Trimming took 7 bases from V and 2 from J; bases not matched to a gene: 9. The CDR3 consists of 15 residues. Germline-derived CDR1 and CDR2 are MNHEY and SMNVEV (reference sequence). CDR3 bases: TGTGCCAGCATCCCCTACAGGGGCTACACAGATACGCAGTATTTT. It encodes CASIPYRGYTDTQYF.

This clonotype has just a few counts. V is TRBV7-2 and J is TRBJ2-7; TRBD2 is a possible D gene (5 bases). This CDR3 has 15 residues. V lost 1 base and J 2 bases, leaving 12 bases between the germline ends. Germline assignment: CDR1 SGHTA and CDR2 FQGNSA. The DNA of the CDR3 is TGTGCCAGCAGCTTAGGTCACGGGGAAACCTACGAGCAGTACTTC. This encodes CASSLGHGETYEQYF.

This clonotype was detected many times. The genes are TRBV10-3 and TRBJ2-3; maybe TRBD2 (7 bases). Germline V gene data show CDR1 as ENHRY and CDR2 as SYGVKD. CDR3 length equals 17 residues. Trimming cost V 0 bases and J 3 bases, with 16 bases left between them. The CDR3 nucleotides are TGTGCCATCAGTGAGTCAGTTGAGGGGGGGCGAACAGATACGCAGTATTTT. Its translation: CAISESVEGGRTDTQYF.

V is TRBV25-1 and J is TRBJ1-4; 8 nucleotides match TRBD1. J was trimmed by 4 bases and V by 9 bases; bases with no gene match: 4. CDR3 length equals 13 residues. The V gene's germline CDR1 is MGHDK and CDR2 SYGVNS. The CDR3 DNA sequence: TGTGCCAGTTCGACAGGGGATAATGAAAAACTGTTTTTT. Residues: CASSTGDNEKLFF. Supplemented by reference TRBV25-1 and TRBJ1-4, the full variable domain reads EADIYQTPRYLVIGTGKKITLECSQTMGHDKMYWYQQDPGMELHLIHYSYGVNSTEKGDLSSESTVSRIRTEHFPLTLESARPSHTSQYLCASSTGDNEKLFFGSGTQLSVL.

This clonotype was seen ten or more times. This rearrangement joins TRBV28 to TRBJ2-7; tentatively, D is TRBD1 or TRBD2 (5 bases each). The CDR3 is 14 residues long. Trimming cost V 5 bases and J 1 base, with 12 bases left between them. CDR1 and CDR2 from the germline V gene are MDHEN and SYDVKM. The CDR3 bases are TGTGCCAGCAGTACACCGGGACCATCCTACGAGCAGTACTTC. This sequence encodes CASSTPGPSYEQYF. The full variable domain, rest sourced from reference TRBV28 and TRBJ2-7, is DVKVTQSSRYLVKRTGEKVFLECVQDMDHENMFWYRQDPGLGLRLIYFSYDVKMKEKGDIPEGYSVSREKKERFSLILESASTNQTSMYLCASSTPGPSYEQYFGPGTRLTVT.

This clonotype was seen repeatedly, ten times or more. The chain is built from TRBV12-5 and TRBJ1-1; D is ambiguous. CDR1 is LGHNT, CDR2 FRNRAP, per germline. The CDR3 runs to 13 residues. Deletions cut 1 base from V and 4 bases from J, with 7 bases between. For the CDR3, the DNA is TGTGCTAGTGGTTTGGGACGAGGCACTGAAGCTTTCTTT. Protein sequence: CASGLGRGTEAFF. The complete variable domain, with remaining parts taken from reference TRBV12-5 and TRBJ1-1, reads DARVTQTPRHKVTEMGQEVTMRCQPILGHNTVFWYRQTMMQGLELLAYFRNRAPLDDSGMPKDRFSAEMPDATLATLKIQPSEPRDSAVYFCASGLGRGTEAFFGQGTRLTVV.

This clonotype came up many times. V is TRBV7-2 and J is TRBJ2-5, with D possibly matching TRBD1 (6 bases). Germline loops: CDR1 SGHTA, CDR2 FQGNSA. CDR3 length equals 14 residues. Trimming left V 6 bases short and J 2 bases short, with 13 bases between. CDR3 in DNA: TGTGCCAGCAGAACGGGACACTCACAAGAGACCCAGTACTTC. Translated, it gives CASRTGHSQETQYF.

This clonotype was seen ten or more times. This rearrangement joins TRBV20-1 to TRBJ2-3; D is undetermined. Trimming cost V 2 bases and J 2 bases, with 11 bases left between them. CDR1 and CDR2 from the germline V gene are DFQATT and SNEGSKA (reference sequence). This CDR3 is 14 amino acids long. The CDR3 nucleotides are TGCAGTGCTAGAAGACACATAAACACAGATACGCAGTATTTT. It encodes CSARRHINTDTQYF.

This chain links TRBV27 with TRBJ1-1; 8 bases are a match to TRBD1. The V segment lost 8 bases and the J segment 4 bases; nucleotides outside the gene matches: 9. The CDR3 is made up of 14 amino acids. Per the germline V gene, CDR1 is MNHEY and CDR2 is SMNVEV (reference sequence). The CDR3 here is CASGNRGGGTEAFF. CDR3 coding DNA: TGTGCCAGCGGCAACAGGGGGGGGGGCACTGAAGCTTTCTTT.

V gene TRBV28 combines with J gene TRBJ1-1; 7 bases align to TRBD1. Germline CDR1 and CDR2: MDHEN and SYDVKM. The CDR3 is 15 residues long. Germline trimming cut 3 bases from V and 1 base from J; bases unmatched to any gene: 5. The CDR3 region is CASSLGGQKNTEAFF. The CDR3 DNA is TGTGCCAGCAGTTTGGGGGGACAGAAGAACACTGAAGCTTTCTTT.

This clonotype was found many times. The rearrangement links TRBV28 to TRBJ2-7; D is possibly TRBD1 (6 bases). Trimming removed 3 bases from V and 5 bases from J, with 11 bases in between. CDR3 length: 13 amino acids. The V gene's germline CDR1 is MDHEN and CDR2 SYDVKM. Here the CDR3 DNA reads TGTGCCAGCAGTTTCAGGGGTAGAAACGAGCAGTACTTC. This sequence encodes CASSFRGRNEQYF.

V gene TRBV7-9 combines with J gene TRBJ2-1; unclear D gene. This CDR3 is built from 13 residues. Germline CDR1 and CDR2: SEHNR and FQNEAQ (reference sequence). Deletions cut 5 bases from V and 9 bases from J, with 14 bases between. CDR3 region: CASSPNPVFEQFF. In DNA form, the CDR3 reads TGTGCCAGCAGCCCGAACCCGGTTTTTGAGCAGTTCTTC.

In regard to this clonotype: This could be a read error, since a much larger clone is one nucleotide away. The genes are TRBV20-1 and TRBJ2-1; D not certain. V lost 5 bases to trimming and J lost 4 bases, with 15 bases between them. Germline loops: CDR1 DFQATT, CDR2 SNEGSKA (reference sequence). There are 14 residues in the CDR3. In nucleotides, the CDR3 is TGCAGTGCTTCCTCCAGGACGCCTTACAATGAGCAGTTCTTC. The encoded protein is CSASSRTPYNEQFF.

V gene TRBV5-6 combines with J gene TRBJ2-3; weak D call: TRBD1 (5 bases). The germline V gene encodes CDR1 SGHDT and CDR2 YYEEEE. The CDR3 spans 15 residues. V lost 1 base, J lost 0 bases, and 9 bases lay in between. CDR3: CASSLLGPSTDTQYF. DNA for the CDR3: TGTGCCAGCAGCTTGCTGGGGCCTAGCACAGATACGCAGTATTTT.

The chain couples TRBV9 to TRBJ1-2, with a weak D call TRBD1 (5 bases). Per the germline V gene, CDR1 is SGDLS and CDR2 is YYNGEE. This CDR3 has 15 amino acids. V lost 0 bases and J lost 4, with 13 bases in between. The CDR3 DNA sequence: TGTGCCAGCAGCGTAGGAATAGGGGAGGCCTATGGCTACACCTTC. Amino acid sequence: CASSVGIGEAYGYTF.

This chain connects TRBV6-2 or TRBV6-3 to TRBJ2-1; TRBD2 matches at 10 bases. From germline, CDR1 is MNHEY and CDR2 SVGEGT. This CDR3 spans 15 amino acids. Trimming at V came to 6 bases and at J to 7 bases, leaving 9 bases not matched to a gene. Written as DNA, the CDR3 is TGTGCCAGCAGACAAAGCGGGGGGGCCAGGAATGAGCAGTTCTTC. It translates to CASRQSGGARNEQFF.

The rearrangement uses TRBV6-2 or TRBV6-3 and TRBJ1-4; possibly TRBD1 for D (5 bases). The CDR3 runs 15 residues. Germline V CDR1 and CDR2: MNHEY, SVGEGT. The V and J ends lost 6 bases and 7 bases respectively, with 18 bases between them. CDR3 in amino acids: CASSLVSGGTEKLFF. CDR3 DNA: TGTGCCAGCAGCCTCGTCAGTGGAGGGACTGAAAAACTGTTTTTT.

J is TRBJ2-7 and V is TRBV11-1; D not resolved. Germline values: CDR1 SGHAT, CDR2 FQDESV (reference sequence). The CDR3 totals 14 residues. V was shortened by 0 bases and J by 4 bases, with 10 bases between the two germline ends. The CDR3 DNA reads TGTGCCAGCAGCTTAGCTCCGGACGGGTACGAGCAGTACTTC. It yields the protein CASSLAPDGYEQYF.

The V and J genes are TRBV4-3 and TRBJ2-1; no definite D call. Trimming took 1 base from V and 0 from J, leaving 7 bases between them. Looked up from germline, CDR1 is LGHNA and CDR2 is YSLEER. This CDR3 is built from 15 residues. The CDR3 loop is CASSQGHPSYNEQFF. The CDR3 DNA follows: TGCGCCAGCAGCCAAGGACATCCCTCCTACAATGAGCAGTTCTTC.

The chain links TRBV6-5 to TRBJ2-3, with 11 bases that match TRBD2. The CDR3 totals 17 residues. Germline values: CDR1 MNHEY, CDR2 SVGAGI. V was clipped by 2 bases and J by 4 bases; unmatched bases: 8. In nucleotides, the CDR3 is TGTGCCAGCAGTTACGGGCCTAGCGGGAGGCTAGCAGATACGCAGTATTTT. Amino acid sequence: CASSYGPSGRLADTQYF.

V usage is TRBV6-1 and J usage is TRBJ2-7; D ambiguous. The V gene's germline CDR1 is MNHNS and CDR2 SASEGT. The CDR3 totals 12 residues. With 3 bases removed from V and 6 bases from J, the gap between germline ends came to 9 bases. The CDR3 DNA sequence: TGTGCCAGCAGTGATGTGGGGTTCGAGCAGTACTTC. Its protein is CASSDVGFEQYF.

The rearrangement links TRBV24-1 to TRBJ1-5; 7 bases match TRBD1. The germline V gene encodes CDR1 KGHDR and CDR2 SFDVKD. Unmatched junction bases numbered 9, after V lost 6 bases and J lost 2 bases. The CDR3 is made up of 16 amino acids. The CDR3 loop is CATSQSGGIGNQPQHF. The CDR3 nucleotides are TGTGCCACCAGTCAATCAGGGGGAATCGGCAATCAGCCCCAGCATTTT.

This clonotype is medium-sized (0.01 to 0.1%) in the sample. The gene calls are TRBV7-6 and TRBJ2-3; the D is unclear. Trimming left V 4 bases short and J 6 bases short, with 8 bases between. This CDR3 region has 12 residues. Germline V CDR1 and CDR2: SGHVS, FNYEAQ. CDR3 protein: CASSSTEDTQYF. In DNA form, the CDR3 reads TGTGCCAGCAGCTCCACAGAGGATACGCAGTATTTT.

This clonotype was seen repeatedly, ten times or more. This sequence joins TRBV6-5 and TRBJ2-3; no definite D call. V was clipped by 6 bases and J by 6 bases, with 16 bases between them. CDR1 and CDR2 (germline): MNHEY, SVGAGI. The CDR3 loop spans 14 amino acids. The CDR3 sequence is CASSLAPPPDTQYF. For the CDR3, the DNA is TGTGCCAGCAGCCTTGCCCCTCCGCCGGATACGCAGTATTTT.

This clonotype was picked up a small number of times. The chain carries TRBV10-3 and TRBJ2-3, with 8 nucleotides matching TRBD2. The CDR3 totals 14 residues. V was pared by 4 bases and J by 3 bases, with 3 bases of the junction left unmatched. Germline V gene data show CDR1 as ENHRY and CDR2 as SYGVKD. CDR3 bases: TGTGCCATCAGTGGCTCTAGCGGGACAGATACGCAGTATTTT. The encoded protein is CAISGSSGTDTQYF.

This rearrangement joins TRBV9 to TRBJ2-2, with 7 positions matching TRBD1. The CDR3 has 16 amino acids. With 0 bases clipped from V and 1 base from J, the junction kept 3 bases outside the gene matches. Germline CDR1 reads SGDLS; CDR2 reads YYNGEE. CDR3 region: CASSVETGKNTGELFF. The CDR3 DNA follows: TGTGCCAGCAGCGTAGAGACAGGGAAGAACACCGGGGAGCTGTTTTTT.

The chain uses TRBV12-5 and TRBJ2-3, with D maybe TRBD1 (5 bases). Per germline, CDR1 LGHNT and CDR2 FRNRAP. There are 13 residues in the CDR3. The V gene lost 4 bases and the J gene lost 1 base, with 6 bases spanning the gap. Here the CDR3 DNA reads TGTGCTAGTGGTTGGGGCGGCACAGATACGCAGTATTTT. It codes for CASGWGGTDTQYF.

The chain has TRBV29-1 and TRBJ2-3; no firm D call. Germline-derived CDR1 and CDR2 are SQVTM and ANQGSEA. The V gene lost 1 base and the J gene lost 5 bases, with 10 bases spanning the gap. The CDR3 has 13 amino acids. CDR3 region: CSVEGGRGDTQYF. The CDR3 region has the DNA TGCAGCGTTGAAGGGGGTCGAGGAGATACGCAGTATTTT.

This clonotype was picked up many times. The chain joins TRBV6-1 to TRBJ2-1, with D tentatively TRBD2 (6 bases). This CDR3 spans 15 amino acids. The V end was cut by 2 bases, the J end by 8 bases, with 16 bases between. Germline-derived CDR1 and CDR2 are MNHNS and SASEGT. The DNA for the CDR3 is TGTGCCAGCAGTGAACGGTTTGGAGGGTTTCATGAGCAGTTCTTC. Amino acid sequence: CASSERFGGFHEQFF.

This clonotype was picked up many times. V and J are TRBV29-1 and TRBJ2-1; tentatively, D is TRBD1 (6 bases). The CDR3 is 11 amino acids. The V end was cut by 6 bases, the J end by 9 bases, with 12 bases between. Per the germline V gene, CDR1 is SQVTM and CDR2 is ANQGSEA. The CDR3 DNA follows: TGCAGCGTCACAGGGTACGGTGAGCAGTTCTTC. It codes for CSVTGYGEQFF.